The 30 T cell receptor beta chains reported below all come from one sample, sequenced in a study of blood T cell repertoires in COVID-19. The method was immunoSEQ multiplex PCR; TCRdb's version includes in-frame clones alone and lacks a portion of them. The sample records about 410,000 clones, roughly 88% being singletons. The sample was peripheral blood. Receptor source: a woman in her twenties or thirties with active or convalescent COVID-19.

The rearrangement links TRBV5-1 to TRBJ2-3, with TRBD2 identical over 9 bases. Trimming took 7 bases from V and 1 from J; bases not matched to a gene: 7. The CDR3 spans 15 residues. The germline V gene has CDR1 SGHRS and CDR2 YFSETQ. Here the CDR3 reads CASAYERGGTDTQYF. The CDR3 DNA reads TGCGCCAGCGCCTACGAGCGGGGGGGCACAGATACGCAGTATTTT.

This rearrangement joins TRBV19 to TRBJ1-2, with a weak D call TRBD1 (5 bases). Per the germline V gene, CDR1 is LNHDA and CDR2 is SQIVND (reference sequence). V lost 4 bases, J lost 2 bases, and 8 bases lay in between. The CDR3 has 13 amino acids. CDR3 nucleotides: TGTGCCAGTAGTAAGGGGCTGAACTATGGCTACACCTTC. It encodes CASSKGLNYGYTF. The full variable domain, with the rest looked up from reference TRBV19 and TRBJ1-2, is DGGITQSPKYLFRKEGQNVTLSCEQNLNHDAMYWYRQDPGQGLRLIYYSQIVNDFQKGDIAEGYSVSREKKESFPLTVTSAQKNPTAFYLCASSKGLNYGYTFGSGTRLTVV.

The rearrangement joins TRBV2 to TRBJ1-3; D is possibly TRBD1 (6 bases). CDR3 size: 15 residues. V was clipped by 5 bases and J by 1 base, with 12 bases between them. Germline CDR1 reads SNHLY; CDR2 reads FYNNEI. The CDR3 DNA is TGTGCCAGCAGTACAGGGCCGGCGTCTGGAAACACCATATATTTT. The encoded protein is CASSTGPASGNTIYF.

The genes are TRBV7-9 and TRBJ1-3; D call uncertain. V was trimmed by 5 bases and J by 0 bases, leaving 14 bases between them. The CDR3 sequence is 16 residues long. Germline V gene data show CDR1 as SEHNR and CDR2 as FQNEAQ (reference sequence). CDR3 sequence: CASSLTTGVSGNTIYF. DNA of the CDR3: TGTGCCAGCAGCCTGACGACGGGTGTCTCTGGAAACACCATATATTTT. The full variable domain, rest sourced from reference TRBV7-9 and TRBJ1-3, is DTGVSQNPRHKITKRGQNVTFRCDPISEHNRLYWYRQTLGQGPEFLTYFQNEAQLEKSRLLSDRFSAERPKGSFSTLEIQRTEQGDSAMYLCASSLTTGVSGNTIYFGEGSWLTVV.

This clone came up a few times. J is TRBJ2-1 and V is TRBV2, with 7 positions matching TRBD1. Germline V gives CDR1 SNHLY, CDR2 FYNNEI. Losses at the gene ends were 4 bases for V and 2 bases for J; bases not matched to a gene: 5. The CDR3 consists of 15 residues. The CDR3 spells CASSADRDPYNEQFF. For the CDR3, the DNA is TGTGCCAGCAGTGCTGACAGGGATCCCTACAATGAGCAGTTCTTC.

The J gene is TRBJ2-7, the V gene TRBV3-1 (or the pseudogene TRBV3-2); possible D gene TRBD1, 5 bases. The CDR3 is made up of 14 amino acids. Trimming removed 1 base at V and 5 bases at J, with 12 bases between. CDR1 is LGHDT and CDR2 is YNNKEL in the germline V gene (reference sequence). The CDR3 DNA is TGTGCCAGCAGCCAAGTTACAGGCGACCACGAGCAGTACTTC. Amino acids: CASSQVTGDHEQYF.

This clone came up a few times. The V call is TRBV7-2, the J call TRBJ1-3, with 7 bases lining up with TRBD1. Germline CDR1 is SGHTA and CDR2 is FQGNSA. Trimming removed 2 bases from V and 2 bases from J; junction bases left unmatched: 3. This CDR3 region has 15 residues. The CDR3, as DNA: TGTGCCAGCAGCTTATTAAGGGGGCCTGGAAACACCATATATTTT. Encoded protein: CASSLLRGPGNTIYF.

The chain combines TRBV19 with TRBJ2-1; TRBD2 might be the D (6 bases). From germline, CDR1 is LNHDA and CDR2 SQIVND (reference sequence). The V gene lost 5 bases and the J gene lost 0 bases, with 14 bases spanning the gap. The CDR3 contains 16 residues. The CDR3 bases are TGTGCCAGTAGTGGGCGCGGGAAGAGCTCCTACAATGAGCAGTTCTTC. Amino acids: CASSGRGKSSYNEQFF.

The chain has TRBV10-3 and TRBJ2-7; D remains ambiguous. The CDR3 is 14 residues long. Trimming removed 2 bases from V and 0 bases from J, with 8 bases in between. Germline loops: CDR1 ENHRY, CDR2 SYGVKD. CDR3 loop: CAISEDLNSYEQYF. CDR3 in DNA: TGTGCCATCAGTGAGGACTTGAACTCCTACGAGCAGTACTTC.

This clone was picked up many times. The chain is built from TRBV5-1 and TRBJ1-2, with 7 bases aligning to TRBD1. The CDR3 length is 16 residues. V was clipped by 4 bases and J by 4 bases; unmatched bases: 13. Germline V gives CDR1 SGHRS, CDR2 YFSETQ. CDR3 DNA: TGCGCCAGCAGCCCCTTGGGATCGACAGGGTTCTATGGCTACACCTTC. Translation: CASSPLGSTGFYGYTF.

This clone was counted ten times or more. V and J are TRBV6-5 and TRBJ1-6; D unresolved. Trimming removed 4 bases at V and 12 bases at J, with 10 bases between. Germline loops: CDR1 MNHEY, CDR2 SVGAGI. The CDR3 sequence is 12 residues long. CDR3 in amino acids: CASSLPGRPLHF. The CDR3 DNA reads as TGTGCCAGCAGTTTGCCGGGGAGACCCCTCCACTTT.

The V gene is TRBV5-1, the J gene TRBJ2-7; a possible D gene is TRBD1 (6 bases). This CDR3 comprises 15 residues. The ends were cut back, 1 base at V and 0 bases at J, with 11 bases in the middle. Germline-derived CDR1 and CDR2 are SGHRS and YFSETQ. CDR3 sequence reads: CASSLSAGASYEQYF. DNA for the CDR3: TGCGCCAGCAGCTTGTCCGCAGGGGCCTCCTACGAGCAGTACTTC.

The table lists this clone with a few counts. The genes are TRBV29-1 and TRBJ1-1, with D possibly matching TRBD1 (6 bases). The ends were cut back, 6 bases at V and 8 bases at J, with 19 bases in the middle. Germline V CDR1 and CDR2: SQVTM, ANQGSEA. CDR3 length: 13 amino acids. CDR3 in amino acids: CSVRATGKLEAFF. CDR3 coding DNA: TGCAGCGTCCGGGCTACAGGGAAGTTAGAAGCTTTCTTT.

The chain combines TRBV28 with TRBJ2-3; 7 bases agree with TRBD2. Germline V gene data show CDR1 as MDHEN and CDR2 as SYDVKM. The trim removed 4 bases at V and 2 bases at J, leaving 6 bases unmatched. CDR3 length equals 15 residues. CDR3 in DNA: TGTGCCAGCAGTTGGGGGGGGTCCCCCACAGATACGCAGTATTTT. This sequence encodes CASSWGGSPTDTQYF.

The V gene is TRBV9, the J gene TRBJ2-7; TRBD2 matches at 12 bases. The CDR3 contains 18 residues. V gave up 0 bases and J gave up 2 bases; unmatched junction bases: 9. In germline, CDR1 is SGDLS, CDR2 YYNGEE. CDR3 nucleotide sequence: TGTGCCAGCAGCGTAGACTCGCCTCTAGCGGGAGGGACCTACGAGCAGTACTTC. Its translation is CASSVDSPLAGGTYEQYF.

The table lists this clone with a few counts. The chain carries TRBV2 and TRBJ1-1; D is uncertain. There are 14 residues in the CDR3. The V end lost 4 bases, the J end lost 4 bases, and 13 bases lay between the germline ends. CDR1 is SNHLY and CDR2 is FYNNEI in the germline V gene. CDR3 sequence: CASSVRVGGTEAFF. DNA for the CDR3: TGTGCCAGCAGTGTCCGGGTAGGCGGCACTGAAGCTTTCTTT.

For this clone: One end of the junction fails to match germline, which may point to a read error. The chain is built from TRBV2 and TRBJ1-4; D is unresolved. CDR1 and CDR2 from the germline V gene are SNHLY and FYNNEI. The CDR3 is 10 amino acids. CDR3 DNA: TGTGCCAGCAGTGAAGTCAACCAGGTTTTT. This sequence encodes CASSEVNQVF. Full variable domain (remainder filled in from reference TRBV2 and TRBJ1-4): EPEVTQTPSHQVTQMGQEVILRCVPISNHLYFYWYRQILGQKVEFLVSFYNNEISEKSEIFDDQFSVERPDGSNFTLKIRSTKLEDSAMYFCASSEVNQVFGSGTQLSVL.

The V call is TRBV4-1, the J call TRBJ2-5, with TRBD2 matching over 9 bases. The CDR3 is 17 amino acids. Looked up from germline, CDR1 is MGHRA and CDR2 is YSYEKL. Trimming at V came to 3 bases and at J to 4 bases, leaving 12 bases not matched to a gene. CDR3 sequence: CASSQGLGAGGLETQYF. The CDR3 DNA reads as TGCGCCAGCAGCCAGGGCTTAGGCGCGGGGGGGCTAGAGACCCAGTACTTC.

The J gene is TRBJ2-1, the V gene TRBV7-9; 12 bases match TRBD1. Germline-derived CDR1 and CDR2 are SEHNR and FQNEAQ (reference sequence). Losses at the gene ends were 7 bases for V and 9 bases for J; bases not matched to a gene: 10. The CDR3 extends over 15 amino acids. CDR3 sequence reads: CASTKSGTGGFEQFF. The CDR3 DNA sequence: TGTGCCAGCACCAAGTCCGGGACAGGGGGCTTTGAGCAGTTCTTC.

The V call is TRBV4-1, the J call TRBJ2-5; 13 nucleotides match TRBD2. The CDR3 contains 17 residues. After removal of 1 base from V and 4 bases from J, the junction contained 6 bases not matched to a gene. CDR1 and CDR2 (germline): MGHRA, YSYEKL. CDR3 sequence reads: CASSQGTSGSVAETQYF. CDR3 bases: TGCGCCAGCAGCCAAGGGACTAGCGGGAGTGTTGCAGAGACCCAGTACTTC.

The chain recombines TRBV2 with TRBJ1-1; no clear D. Trimming took off 7 bases at V and 1 base at J, with 13 bases between the two ends. CDR1 is SNHLY, CDR2 FYNNEI, per germline. The CDR3 extends over 14 amino acids. DNA for the CDR3: TGTGCCAGCAACCTACAGAGACAGAACACTGAAGCTTTCTTT. Its translation: CASNLQRQNTEAFF.

This chain links TRBV6-1 with TRBJ1-4; D uncertain. CDR3 length: 13 residues. Trimming pared 1 base from V and 8 bases from J, leaving 8 bases between. Per the germline V gene, CDR1 is MNHNS and CDR2 is SASEGT. Written as DNA, the CDR3 is TGTGCCAGCAGTGAAGGGCCGGGGGAAAAACTGTTTTTT. Translation: CASSEGPGEKLFF.

Concerning this clone itself: The sample holds other DNA sequences that translate to the same CDR3. The chain joins TRBV5-1 to TRBJ1-2; tentative D call: TRBD1 (5 bases). V was pared by 0 bases and J by 5 bases, with 8 bases between. The germline V gene has CDR1 SGHRS and CDR2 YFSETQ. This CDR3 has 13 residues. The CDR3 DNA follows: TGCGCCAGCAGCTTGGTTGGGGCTTATGGCTACACCTTC. This gives the protein CASSLVGAYGYTF.

J is TRBJ1-2 and V is TRBV6-5; 10 nucleotides line up with TRBD1. CDR1 is MNHEY, CDR2 SVGAGI, per germline. Trimming took 2 bases from V and 6 from J; bases not matched to a gene: 9. CDR3 length: 16 residues. CDR3 sequence reads: CASSYGTGANRDGYTF. The CDR3 nucleotides read TGTGCCAGCAGTTACGGGACAGGGGCAAACAGGGATGGCTACACCTTC.

The V gene is TRBV18, the J gene TRBJ1-1, with TRBD1 matching 7 bases. Germline-derived CDR1 and CDR2 are KGHSH and LQKENI. The CDR3 covers 14 residues. With 3 bases clipped from V and 4 bases from J, the junction kept 5 bases outside the gene matches. CDR3 in amino acids: CASSPPRGPTEAFF. The CDR3 region has the DNA TGTGCCAGCTCACCTCCTAGGGGGCCCACTGAAGCTTTCTTT.

CDR3 protein: CASSWGQVYEQYF. In nucleotides, the CDR3 is TGCGCCAGCAGCTGGGGACAGGTTTACGAGCAGTACTTC. V and J are TRBV5-1 and TRBJ2-7; 8 positions agree with TRBD1. After removal of 3 bases from V and 4 bases from J, the junction contained 3 bases not matched to a gene. Germline V gives CDR1 SGHRS, CDR2 YFSETQ. This CDR3 comprises 13 residues.

The chain has TRBV10-3 and TRBJ2-2; D unresolved. Trimming left V 0 bases short and J 6 bases short, with 5 bases between. The CDR3 runs 13 residues. Germline-derived CDR1 and CDR2 are ENHRY and SYGVKD. The chain's CDR3 is CAISESAAGELFF. The CDR3 DNA reads TGTGCCATCAGTGAGTCCGCAGCCGGGGAGCTGTTTTTT.

The J gene is TRBJ1-1, the V gene TRBV6-4; a weak D match, TRBD1 (6 bases). With 4 bases removed from V and 6 bases from J, the gap between germline ends came to 18 bases. Germline-derived CDR1 and CDR2 are MRHNA and SNTAGT. This CDR3 has 15 residues. The CDR3 nucleotides are TGTGCCAGCAGTGGGGACACCGGTGTCGGGGCTGAAGCTTTCTTT. Translation gives CASSGDTGVGAEAFF.

This sequence joins TRBV2 and TRBJ1-1; D gene unclear. There are 14 residues in the CDR3. The V and J ends lost 1 base and 0 bases respectively, with 6 bases between them. Germline CDR1 reads SNHLY; CDR2 reads FYNNEI. CDR3 in DNA: TGTGCCAGCAGTGAAGTGTCGGTGAACACTGAAGCTTTCTTT. As protein: CASSEVSVNTEAFF.

This clone was counted between two and nine times. This chain links TRBV5-1 with TRBJ2-7; 7 nucleotides match TRBD2. The CDR3 extends over 15 amino acids. Per the germline V gene, CDR1 is SGHRS and CDR2 is YFSETQ. Unmatched junction bases numbered 8, after V lost 0 bases and J lost 5 bases. CDR3 DNA: TGCGCCAGCAGCTTGGCGCCGGGAGGCCGCGACGAGCAGTACTTC. Translating it yields CASSLAPGGRDEQYF.